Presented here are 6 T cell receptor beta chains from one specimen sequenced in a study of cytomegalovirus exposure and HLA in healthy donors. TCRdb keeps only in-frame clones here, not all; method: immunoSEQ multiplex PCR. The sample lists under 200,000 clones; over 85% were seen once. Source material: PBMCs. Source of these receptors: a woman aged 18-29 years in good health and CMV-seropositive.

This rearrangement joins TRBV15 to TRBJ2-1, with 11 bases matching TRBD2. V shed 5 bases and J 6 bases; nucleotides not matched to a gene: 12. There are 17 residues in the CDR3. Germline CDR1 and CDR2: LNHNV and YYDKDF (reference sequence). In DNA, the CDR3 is TGTGCCACCAGCGATAGACTAGCGGGGTTCCGATCCAATGAGCAGTTCTTC. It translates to CATSDRLAGFRSNEQFF.

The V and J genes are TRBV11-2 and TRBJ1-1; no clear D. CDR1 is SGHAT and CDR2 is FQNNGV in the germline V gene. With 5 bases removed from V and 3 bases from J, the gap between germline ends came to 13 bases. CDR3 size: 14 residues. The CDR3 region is CASSPYGKYTEAFF. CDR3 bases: TGTGCCAGCAGCCCATACGGGAAATACACTGAAGCTTTCTTT.

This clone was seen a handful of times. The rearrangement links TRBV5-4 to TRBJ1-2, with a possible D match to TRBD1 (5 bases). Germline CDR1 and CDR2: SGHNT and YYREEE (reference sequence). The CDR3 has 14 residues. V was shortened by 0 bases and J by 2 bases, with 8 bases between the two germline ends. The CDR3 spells CASSLGQRNYGYTF. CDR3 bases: TGTGCCAGCAGCTTGGGACAGAGGAACTATGGCTACACCTTC.

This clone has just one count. The CDR3 DNA reads as TGCGCCAGTAGAGCCGGGACAGGGAGCAATCAGCCCCAGCATTTT. Protein sequence: CASRAGTGSNQPQHF. This chain joins TRBV5-1 and TRBJ1-5; 9 bases map to TRBD1. CDR1 is SGHRS, CDR2 YFSETQ, per germline. Trimming removed 8 bases from V and 1 base from J; junction bases left unmatched: 7. The CDR3 sequence is 15 residues long.

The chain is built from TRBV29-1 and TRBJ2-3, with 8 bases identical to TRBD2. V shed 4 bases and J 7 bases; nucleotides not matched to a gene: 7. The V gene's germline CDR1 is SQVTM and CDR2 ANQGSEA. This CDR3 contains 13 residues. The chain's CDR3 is CSVVPGRAYTQYF. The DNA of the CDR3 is TGCAGCGTTGTGCCCGGGAGGGCCTATACGCAGTATTTT.

DNA of the CDR3: TGTGCCAGCAGTTACCAGGGGCGGCAAGAGACCCAGTACTTC. Residues: CASSYQGRQETQYF. This rearrangement joins TRBV6-5 to TRBJ2-5, with D maybe TRBD1 (6 bases). Trimming shortened V by 2 bases and J by 2 bases, and 9 bases separated the two germline ends. CDR3 length equals 14 residues. Germline V gene sequence: CDR1 MNHEY, CDR2 SVGAGI.